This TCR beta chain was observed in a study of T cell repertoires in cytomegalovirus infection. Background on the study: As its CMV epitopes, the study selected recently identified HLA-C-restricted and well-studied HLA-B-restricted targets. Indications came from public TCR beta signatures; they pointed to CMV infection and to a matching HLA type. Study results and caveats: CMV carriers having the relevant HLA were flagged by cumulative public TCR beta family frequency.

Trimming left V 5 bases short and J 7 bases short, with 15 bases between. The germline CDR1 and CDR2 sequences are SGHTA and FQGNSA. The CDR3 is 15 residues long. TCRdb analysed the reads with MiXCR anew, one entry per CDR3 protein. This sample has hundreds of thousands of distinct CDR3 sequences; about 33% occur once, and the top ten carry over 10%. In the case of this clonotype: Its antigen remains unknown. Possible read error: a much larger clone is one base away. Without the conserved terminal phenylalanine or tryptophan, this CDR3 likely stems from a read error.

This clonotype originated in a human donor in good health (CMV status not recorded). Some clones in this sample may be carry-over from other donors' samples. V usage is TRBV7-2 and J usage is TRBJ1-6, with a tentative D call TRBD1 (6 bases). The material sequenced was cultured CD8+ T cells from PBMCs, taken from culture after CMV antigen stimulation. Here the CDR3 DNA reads TGTGCCAGCAGCCCAGAGGGGGGTACGAATTCACCCCTCCACTCT. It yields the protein CASSPEGGTNSPLHS.